The present T cell receptor beta chain was sequenced within a study of shared clonotypes between healthy human individuals. Study conclusions and caveats: Investigators collected only blood, and repertoires in tissues likely differ. About 5% of naive CD4 clonotypes were shared across a few donors.

In regard to this clone: No antigen is known for it.

From CD4+ cells came CD45RA+ naive and CD45RA-negative memory subsets. V was cut by 4 bases and J by 6 bases, with 15 bases left in between. The germline V gene encodes CDR1 GTSNPN and CDR2 SVGIG (reference sequence). The CDR3 covers 14 residues. Per the study methods: ImmunoSEQ supplied junction-only sequences lacking quality scores, so filtering was different. Sequencing was performed with immunoSEQ multiplex PCR; in TCRdb, only in-frame clones are kept and a portion is missing. The V and J calls and clone size were taken over from that table, and D and trimming were inferred from the DNA. This table has over a million clones, approximately 80% appearing once.

This TCR came from a man aged 18 to 30 in good health. Some clones in this sample may be carry-over from other donors' samples. Sequences were obtained from memory CD4+ T cells from PBMCs. Subset defined: CD45RA-negative fraction. The chain links TRBV30 to TRBJ2-2; a weak D match, TRBD1 (6 bases). The CDR3 DNA sequence: TGTGCCTGGATCCCCAGGGGTAATCCCGGGGAGCTGTTTTTT. It is translated as CAWIPRGNPGELFF.